This T cell receptor beta chain was obtained from a study of cytomegalovirus exposure and HLA in healthy donors. V was pared by 6 bases and J by 6 bases, with 11 bases of the junction left unmatched. Germline lookup yields CDR1 LNHDA and CDR2 SQIVND (reference sequence). This CDR3 region has 15 residues. This clone was counted once. The PCR was carried out with 60 Vbeta primers and 13 Jbeta primers. Method: immunoSEQ multiplex PCR; TCRdb's copy keeps in-frame clones and lacks some. The profile shows around 200,000 clones, about four fifths of them singletons. The rearrangement uses TRBV19 and TRBJ2-3, with 8 bases that match TRBD1. The sample comprised PBMCs. This sequence was found in a woman aged 45-65 years in good health and CMV-seropositive. The CDR3 nucleotides are TGTGCCAGTAGGGGCCGGGACAGGCATCTGGATACGCAGTATTTT. It yields the protein CASRGRDRHLDTQYF.